These T cell receptor beta chains were read from a single sample in a study of cytomegalovirus exposure and HLA in healthy donors. Generated by immunoSEQ multiplex PCR, the TCRdb table keeps only in-frame clones and is missing some. The sample lists roughly 150,000 clones, about 85% seen once, with 1% in the top ten. The specimen sequenced was PBMCs. All receptors derive from a boy between 2 and 15 years old in good health and CMV-seronegative. CDR3s include the opening cysteine and the closing phenylalanine or tryptophan. Each record gives: CDR3 DNA, CDR3 protein, V gene, clone size, D gene, J gene. D genes are given only for firm matches. Where a row states a size, it is once, few, many or the class of an expanded clone; other rows omit it.

TGTGCCAGCAGCCGCGAGTCAGGCCCCACTGAAGCTTTCTTT | CASSRESGPTEAFF | TRBV6-6 | . | . | TRBJ1-1
TGTGCCAGCAGCTTAGACTATCCTGGAGATGAGCAGTTCTTC | CASSLDYPGDEQFF | TRBV11-2 | once | . | TRBJ2-1
TGTGCCAGCAGCTCCCACAGGGGGGGCACTGAAGCTTTCTTT | CASSSHRGGTEAFF | TRBV9 | once | TRBD1 | TRBJ1-1
TGCGCCAGCAGCTTGGACCAGGGTGAACGGGCTTTCTTT | CASSLDQGERAFF | TRBV5-1 | . | . | TRBJ1-1
TGTGCCAGCAGTTTATTCGCGGGACAGAGCAATCAGCCCCAGCATTTT | CASSLFAGQSNQPQHF | TRBV27 | . | TRBD1 | TRBJ1-5
TGTGCCACCAGCAGCCTCGGGGGAACTGAAGCTTTCTTT | CATSSLGGTEAFF | TRBV15 | . | . | TRBJ1-1
TGTGCCAGCAGCCTGGGACTCGAAGATACGCAGTATTTT | CASSLGLEDTQYF | TRBV7-6 | . | . | TRBJ2-3
TGTGCCAGCAGTGCCCTCCACGGGACAGGGGCCCGAAATAGCAATCAGCCCCAGCATTTT | CASSALHGTGARNSNQPQHF | TRBV6-1 | . | TRBD1 | TRBJ1-5
TGTGCCAGCAGCGACGGGACAGGCAATCAGCCCCAGCATTTT | CASSDGTGNQPQHF | TRBV7-9 | . | TRBD1 | TRBJ1-5
TGTGCCAGCAGCTTAGATCGGTCTAGCGGACGATACGAGCAGTACTTC | CASSLDRSSGRYEQYF | TRBV11-2 | once | TRBD2 | TRBJ2-7
TGTGCCAGCGGAGGGGACAGAAATTACCAAGAGACCCAGTACTTC | CASGGDRNYQETQYF | TRBV5-6 | . | . | TRBJ2-5
TGTGCCAGCAGCCCGACAGTCGAATGGGCCCAGCATTTT | CASSPTVEWAQHF | TRBV2 | . | . | TRBJ1-5
TGTGCCAGCAGCACCGAACGTGCGGGTGAAGCTTTCTTT | CASSTERAGEAFF | TRBV5-4 | . | . | TRBJ1-1
TGTGCCATCAGCCTGACTAGTTTTAGCCCAGATACGCAGTATTTT | CAISLTSFSPDTQYF | TRBV10-3 | . | . | TRBJ2-3
TGTGCCAGCTCACTACTTACGAGAATGGGACAGACCGACTCTGGAAACACCATATATTTT | CASSLLTRMGQTDSGNTIYF | TRBV18 | . | TRBD1 | TRBJ1-3
TGTGCCAGCACCCTAGAGCTAGCGGGAGTTGATACGCAGTATTTT | CASTLELAGVDTQYF | TRBV28 | . | TRBD2 | TRBJ2-3
TGTGCCAGCAGCTTGTCGGGGTGGAGCACCGGGGAGCTGTTTTTT | CASSLSGWSTGELFF | TRBV5-4 | . | . | TRBJ2-2
TGTGCCAGCAGTTTATCCTCCGGGACAGCATCCACCAATGGCTACACCTTC | CASSLSSGTASTNGYTF | TRBV27 | . | TRBD1 | TRBJ1-2
TGTGCCAGCAGCTCTAAAACAGGATCCTACGAGCAGTACTTC | CASSSKTGSYEQYF | TRBV13 | . | . | TRBJ2-7
TGCGCCAGCAGCTTGCGAGGGCTGGGGATGAACACTGAAGCTTTCTTT | CASSLRGLGMNTEAFF | TRBV5-1 | . | . | TRBJ1-1
TGTGCCGGCAGTGAACCGGGGGTAGGGACCGGGGAGCTGTTTTTT | CAGSEPGVGTGELFF | TRBV6-1 | . | . | TRBJ2-2
TGTGCCAGCAGCTCCCTCAGCTGGTCAGCGGACCCCCAGCAAGAGACCCAGTACTTC | CASSSLSWSADPQQETQYF | TRBV9 | . | . | TRBJ2-5
TGTGCCAGCAGTTACAGTCTAGCGTCGCAAGAGACCCAGTACTTC | CASSYSLASQETQYF | TRBV6-5 | . | . | TRBJ2-5
TGTGCCAGTAGTATAGGACTAGCGGGGGGGCAAGAGACCCAGTACTTC | CASSIGLAGGQETQYF | TRBV19 | . | TRBD2 | TRBJ2-5
TGTGCCAGCAGCTTCCTGAAGAGCTCTAGCAATGAGCAGTTCTTC | CASSFLKSSSNEQFF | TRBV11-2 | few | . | TRBJ2-1
TGTGCCATCAGCTACCCCGGGCAGGGTTCCTACGAGCAGTACTTC | CAISYPGQGSYEQYF | TRBV10-3 | few | . | TRBJ2-7
TGTGCCAGCAGCCTTGACAGGGGGCTTGAAGCTTTCTTT | CASSLDRGLEAFF | TRBV28 | once | TRBD1 | TRBJ1-1